Here is one T cell receptor (beta chain) with its context. The target antigen is unknown. The data belong to a study of shared clonotypes between healthy human individuals. Study-wide points: Despite large depth, sorted-subset datasets appeared incompletely sequenced.

This CDR3 has 14 residues. Trimming cost V 6 bases and J 8 bases, with 14 bases left between them. Per the germline V gene, CDR1 is LGHNT and CDR2 is FRNRAP. TCRdb keeps only in-frame clones here, not all; method: immunoSEQ multiplex PCR. The repertoire holds 850,000 to 1,200,000 clones, around 74% seen once, with 1.4% in the top ten. The TCR originated in a man between 18 and 29 years old in good health. Sequences were obtained from memory CD4+ T cells sorted from blood. Subset meaning: CD45RA-negative fraction. This sequence joins TRBV12-5 and TRBJ1-6; perhaps TRBD1 as D (6 bases). For the CDR3, the DNA is TGTGCTAGTGGCCACAGGGATACGGATTCACCCCTCCACTTT. It specifies CASGHRDTDSPLHF.